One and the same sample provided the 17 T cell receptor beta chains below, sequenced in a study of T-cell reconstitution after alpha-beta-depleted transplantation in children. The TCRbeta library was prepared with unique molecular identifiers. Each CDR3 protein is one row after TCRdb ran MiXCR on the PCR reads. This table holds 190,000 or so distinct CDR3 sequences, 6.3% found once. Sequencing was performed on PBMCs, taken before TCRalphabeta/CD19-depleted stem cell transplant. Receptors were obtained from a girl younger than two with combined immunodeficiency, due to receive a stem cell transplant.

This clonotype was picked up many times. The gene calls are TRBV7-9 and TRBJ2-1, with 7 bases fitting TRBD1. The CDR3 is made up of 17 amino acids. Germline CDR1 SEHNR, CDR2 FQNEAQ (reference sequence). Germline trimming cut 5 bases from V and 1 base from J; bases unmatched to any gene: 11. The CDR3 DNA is TGTGCCAGCAGCCCCAACCTTAGACAGGGATCCTACAATGAGCAGTTCTTC. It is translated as CASSPNLRQGSYNEQFF.

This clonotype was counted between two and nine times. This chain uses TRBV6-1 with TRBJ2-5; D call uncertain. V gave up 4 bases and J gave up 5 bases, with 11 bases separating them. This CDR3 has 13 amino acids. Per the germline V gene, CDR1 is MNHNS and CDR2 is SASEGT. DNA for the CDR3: TGTGCCAGCAGTGGATCCCTTGTTGAGACCCAGTACTTC. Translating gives CASSGSLVETQYF.

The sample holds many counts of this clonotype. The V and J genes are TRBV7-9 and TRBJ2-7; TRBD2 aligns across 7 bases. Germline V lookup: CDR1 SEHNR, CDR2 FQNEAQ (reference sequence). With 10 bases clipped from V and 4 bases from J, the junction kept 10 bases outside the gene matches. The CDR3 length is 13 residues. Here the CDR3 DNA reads TGTGCCACGCGGGGCGGGAGCGGATACGAGCAGTACTTC. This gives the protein CATRGGSGYEQYF.

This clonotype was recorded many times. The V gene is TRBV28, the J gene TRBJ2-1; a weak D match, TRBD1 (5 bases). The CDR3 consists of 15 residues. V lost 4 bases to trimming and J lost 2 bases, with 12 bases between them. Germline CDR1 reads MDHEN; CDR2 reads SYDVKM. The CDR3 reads CASSSGIRPYNEQFF. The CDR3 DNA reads TGTGCCAGCAGTTCAGGGATTCGGCCCTACAATGAGCAGTTCTTC.

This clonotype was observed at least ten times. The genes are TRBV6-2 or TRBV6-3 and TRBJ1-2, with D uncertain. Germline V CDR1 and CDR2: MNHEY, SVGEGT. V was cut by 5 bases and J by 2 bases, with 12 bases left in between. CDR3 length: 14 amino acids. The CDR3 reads CASSVRITNYGYTF. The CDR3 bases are TGTGCCAGCAGTGTCCGGATCACAAACTATGGCTACACCTTC.

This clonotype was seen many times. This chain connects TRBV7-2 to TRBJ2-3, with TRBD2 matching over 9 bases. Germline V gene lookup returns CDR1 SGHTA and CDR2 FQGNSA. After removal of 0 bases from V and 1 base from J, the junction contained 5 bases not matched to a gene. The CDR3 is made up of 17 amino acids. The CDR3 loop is CASSLATSGPRTDTQYF. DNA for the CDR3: TGTGCCAGCAGCTTAGCAACTAGCGGGCCTCGCACAGATACGCAGTATTTT.

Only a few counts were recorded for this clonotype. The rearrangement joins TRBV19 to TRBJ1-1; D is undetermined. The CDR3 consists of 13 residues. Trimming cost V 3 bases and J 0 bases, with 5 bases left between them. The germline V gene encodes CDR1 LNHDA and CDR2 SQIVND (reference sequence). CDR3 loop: CASSILVNTEAFF. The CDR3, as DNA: TGTGCCAGTAGTATTTTGGTGAACACTGAAGCTTTCTTT.

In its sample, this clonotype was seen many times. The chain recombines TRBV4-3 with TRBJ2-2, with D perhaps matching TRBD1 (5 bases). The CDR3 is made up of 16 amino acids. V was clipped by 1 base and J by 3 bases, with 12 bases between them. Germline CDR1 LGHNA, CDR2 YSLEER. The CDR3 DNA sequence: TGCGCCAGCAGCCAAGTGGGGCGAGAGGACACCGGGGAGCTGTTTTTT. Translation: CASSQVGREDTGELFF.

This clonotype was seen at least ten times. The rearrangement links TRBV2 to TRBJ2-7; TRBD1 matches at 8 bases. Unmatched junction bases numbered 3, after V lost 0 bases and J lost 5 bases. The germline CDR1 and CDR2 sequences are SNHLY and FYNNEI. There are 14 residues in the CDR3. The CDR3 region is CASSEAGTGHEQYF. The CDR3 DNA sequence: TGTGCCAGCAGTGAAGCCGGGACAGGACACGAGCAGTACTTC.

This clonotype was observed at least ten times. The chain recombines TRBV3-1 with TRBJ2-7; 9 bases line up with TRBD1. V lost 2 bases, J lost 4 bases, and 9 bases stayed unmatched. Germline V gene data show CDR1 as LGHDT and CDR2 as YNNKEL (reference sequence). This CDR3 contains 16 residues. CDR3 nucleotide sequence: TGTGCCAGCAGCCAAACCGACGGACAGGGGAGGTACGAGCAGTACTTC. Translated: CASSQTDGQGRYEQYF.

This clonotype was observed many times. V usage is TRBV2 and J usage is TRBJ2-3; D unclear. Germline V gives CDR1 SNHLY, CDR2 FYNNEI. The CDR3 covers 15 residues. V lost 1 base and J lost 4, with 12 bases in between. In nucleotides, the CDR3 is TGTGCCAGCAGTGAAGGGTTTATCAGCTCAGATACGCAGTATTTT. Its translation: CASSEGFISSDTQYF.

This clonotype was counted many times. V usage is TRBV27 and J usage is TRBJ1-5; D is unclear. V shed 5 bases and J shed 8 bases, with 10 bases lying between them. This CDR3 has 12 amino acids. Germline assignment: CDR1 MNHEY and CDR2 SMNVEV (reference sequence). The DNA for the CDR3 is TGTGCCAGCAGTGAAAAGGGAAAGCCCCAGCATTTT. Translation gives CASSEKGKPQHF.

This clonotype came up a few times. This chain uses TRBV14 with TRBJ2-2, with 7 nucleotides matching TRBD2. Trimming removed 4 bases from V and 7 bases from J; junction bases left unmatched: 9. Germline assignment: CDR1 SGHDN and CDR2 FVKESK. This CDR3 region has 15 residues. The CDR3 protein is CASSPVPGGGGELFF. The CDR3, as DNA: TGTGCCAGCAGCCCCGTCCCGGGAGGCGGCGGGGAGCTGTTTTTT.

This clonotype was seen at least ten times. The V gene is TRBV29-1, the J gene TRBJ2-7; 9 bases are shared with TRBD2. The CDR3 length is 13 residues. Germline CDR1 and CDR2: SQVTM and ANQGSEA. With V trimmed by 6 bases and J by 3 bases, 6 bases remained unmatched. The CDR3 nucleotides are TGCAGCGTAATAGCGGGAGAACACTACGAGCAGTACTTC. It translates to CSVIAGEHYEQYF.

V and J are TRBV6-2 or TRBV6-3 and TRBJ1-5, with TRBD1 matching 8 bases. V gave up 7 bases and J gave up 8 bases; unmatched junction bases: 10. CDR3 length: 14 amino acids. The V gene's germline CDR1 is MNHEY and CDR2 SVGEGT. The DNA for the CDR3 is TGTGCCAGCACCCGACAGGGGTACCGGGAGCCCCAGCATTTT. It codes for CASTRQGYREPQHF.

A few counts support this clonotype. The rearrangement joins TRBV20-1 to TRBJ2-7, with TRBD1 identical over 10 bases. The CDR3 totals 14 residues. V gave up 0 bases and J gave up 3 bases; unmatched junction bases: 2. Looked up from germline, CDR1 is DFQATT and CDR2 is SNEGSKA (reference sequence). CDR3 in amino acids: CSARDRTGGYEQYF. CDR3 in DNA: TGCAGTGCTAGAGACAGGACAGGGGGCTACGAGCAGTACTTC.

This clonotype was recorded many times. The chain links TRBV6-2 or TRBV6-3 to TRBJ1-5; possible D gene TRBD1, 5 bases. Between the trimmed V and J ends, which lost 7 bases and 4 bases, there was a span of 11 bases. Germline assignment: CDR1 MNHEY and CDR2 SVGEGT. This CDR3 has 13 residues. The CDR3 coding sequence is TGTGCCAGCACTGCTTGGGGGAATCAGCCCCAGCATTTT. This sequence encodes CASTAWGNQPQHF.